This is a list of T cell receptor beta chains from one sample in a study of T cells in Graves' hyperthyroidism and ophthalmopathy. TCRdb re-derived calls from the multiplex PCR reads in MiXCR, one entry per CDR3 protein. This sample has roughly 800,000 distinct CDR3 sequences, with about 38% found just once. Specimen: blood. These receptors were obtained from a man aged 18 to 30 with Graves' hyperthyroidism. CDR3s include the opening cysteine and the closing phenylalanine or tryptophan. D genes are given only for firm matches. Clone size is given for some rows only: seen once, a few or many times, or a class if the clone is expanded.

len | j_gene | v_gene | d_gene | abundance | CDR3nt | CDR3aa
12 | TRBJ2-5 | TRBV7-9 | NA | many | TGTGCCAGCAGCCGCACAGGAGAGACCCAGTACTTC | CASSRTGETQYF
15 | TRBJ2-7 | TRBV7-9 | NA | many | TGTGCCAGCAGCGCTAGGGACACCGGTTCTGACGAGCAGTACTTC | CASSARDTGSDEQYF
15 | TRBJ1-1 | TRBV12-3/TRBV12-4 | NA | NA | TGTGCCAGCAGCCCTCCGGACAGTCTGAACACTGAAGCTTTCTTT | CASSPPDSLNTEAFF
15 | TRBJ1-3 | TRBV12-3/TRBV12-4 | NA | few | TGTGCCAGCAGTCCAGGGTTATTCTCTGGAAACACCATATATTTT | CASSPGLFSGNTIYF
12 | TRBJ1-2 | TRBV25-1 | NA | many | TGTGCCAGCAGTGTGGCACCTTATGGCTACACCTTC | CASSVAPYGYTF
14 | TRBJ2-7 | TRBV19 | NA | NA | TGTGCCAGCCGGATCGGGTCCGGAGCTTACGAGCAGTACTTC | CASRIGSGAYEQYF
14 | TRBJ1-4 | TRBV7-9 | TRBD1 | many | TGTGCCAGCAGCTTTACAGGGGGCAAGGAAAAACTGTTTTTT | CASSFTGGKEKLFF
12 | TRBJ2-7 | TRBV5-1 | NA | NA | TGCGCCAGCAGCTTGGCTAGCCACGAGCAGTACTTC | CASSLASHEQYF
13 | TRBJ1-5 | TRBV7-2 | NA | NA | TGTGCCAGCAGCTTCGCGAGAGGTCAGCCCCAGCATTTT | CASSFARGQPQHF
13 | TRBJ2-7 | TRBV9 | TRBD1 | NA | TGTGCCAGCAGCGACGGGACAGGGAACGAGCAGTACTTC | CASSDGTGNEQYF
14 | TRBJ2-7 | TRBV25-1 | NA | NA | TGTGCCAGCAGCCACCGGTACCGAAGCTACGAGCAGTACTTC | CASSHRYRSYEQYF
13 | TRBJ1-1 | TRBV19 | NA | NA | TGTGCCAGTAGTCGCAGCATGAACATTGAAGCTTTCTTT | CASSRSMNIEAFF
16 | TRBJ1-5 | TRBV20-1 | NA | NA | TGCAGTGCTAGAGATTTGACCGAAAATGAGGGGCAGCCCCAGCATTTT | CSARDLTENEGQPQHF
14 | TRBJ2-7 | TRBV20-1 | NA | NA | TGCAGTGCAACCCCGTCAGGGGCCCCCTACGAGCAGTACTTC | CSATPSGAPYEQYF
13 | TRBJ2-7 | TRBV12-3/TRBV12-4 | NA | few | TGTGCCAGCAGCTTGGACTATGACTACGAGCAGTACTTC | CASSLDYDYEQYF
14 | TRBJ2-7 | TRBV7-2 | NA | many | TGTGCCAGCAGCTTAGGGGACTGGCTCTACGAGCAGTACTTC | CASSLGDWLYEQYF
15 | TRBJ2-7 | TRBV5-1 | TRBD1 | NA | TGCGCCAGCAGCTTCGCGGCAGGGGGAAACTACGAGCAGTACTTC | CASSFAAGGNYEQYF
14 | TRBJ2-7 | TRBV11-1 | NA | NA | TGTGCCATCAGTGAGTTTGCTGGGGCCTACGAGCAGTACTTC | CAISEFAGAYEQYF
13 | TRBJ1-1 | TRBV29-1 | TRBD1 | NA | TGCAGTTTAGGGGACAGGGGCTACACTGAAGCTTTCTTT | CSLGDRGYTEAFF
17 | TRBJ2-6 | TRBV19 | TRBD2 | NA | TGTGCCAGTAGCAATTCGGGGGGGTCCTCTGGGGCCAACGTCCTGACTTTC | CASSNSGGSSGANVLTF